The sequence of this T cell receptor (beta chain) was determined in a study of blood T cell repertoires in COVID-19. Overall study: T cells, B-cell-depleted T cells, or PBMCs provided the cDNA or gDNA that served as material.

In the authors' workflow: Researchers report that nucleated cell counts were estimated from reference gene primer amplification. Profiling relied on immunoSEQ multiplex PCR, and the TCRdb table lists in-frame clones only, not all of them. The DNA was the basis for D and trimming; V, J and clone size are from that table. The sample lists approximately 200,000 clones, around 90% occurring once. The sequence was collected from a man in his thirties or forties with COVID-19, enrolled during active disease. Sequencing used peripheral blood.

In DNA form, the CDR3 reads TGTGCCAGCAGCTTAAGACTAGCGACACAAGAGACCCAGTACTTC. This codes for CASSLRLATQETQYF. The chain employs TRBV7-2 and TRBJ2-5; 8 bases are a match to TRBD2. The germline V gene encodes CDR1 SGHTA and CDR2 FQGNSA. The V segment lost 2 bases and the J segment 2 bases; nucleotides outside the gene matches: 4. The CDR3 is 15 residues long.